What follows are 19 T cell receptor beta chains derived from one specimen sequenced in a study of blood T cell repertoires in COVID-19. Profiled with immunoSEQ multiplex PCR; TCRdb holds only in-frame clones, not every one. The sample yields roughly 250,000 clones, about four fifths seen once. The sequencing input was peripheral blood. These receptors came from a woman aged 40 to 50 who had recovered from COVID-19.

The chain couples TRBV7-2 to TRBJ1-3; D might be TRBD1 (6 bases). V was shortened by 3 bases and J by 3 bases, with 9 bases between the two germline ends. Germline V CDR1 and CDR2: SGHTA, FQGNSA. The CDR3 sequence is 14 residues long. The CDR3 is CASSLQGFGNTIYF. Written as DNA, the CDR3 is TGTGCCAGCAGCTTGCAGGGGTTTGGAAACACCATATATTTT.

J is TRBJ1-4 and V is TRBV6-5, with D possibly TRBD1 on 6 matching bases. Germline V gives CDR1 MNHEY, CDR2 SVGAGI. The CDR3 has 14 residues. Trimming took 4 bases from V and 3 from J, leaving 9 bases between them. CDR3 coding DNA: TGTGCCAGCAGTTCAAGGACAGCTAATGAAAAACTGTTTTTT. Residues: CASSSRTANEKLFF.

The chain links TRBV6-1 to TRBJ1-2; 9 bases are shared with TRBD1. This CDR3 comprises 17 residues. J lost 0 bases, V lost 4 bases, and 9 bases had no gene match. Germline CDR1 reads MNHNS; CDR2 reads SASEGT. CDR3 nucleotide sequence: TGTGCCAGCAGTGCCGGGACAGGGCCAGGAACTAACTATGGCTACACCTTC. It yields the protein CASSAGTGPGTNYGYTF.

The chain joins TRBV6-6 to TRBJ2-6; D not resolved. V was trimmed by 6 bases and J by 2 bases, leaving 14 bases between them. Germline V lookup: CDR1 MNHNY, CDR2 SVGAGI (reference sequence). This CDR3 is 16 amino acids long. The CDR3 coding sequence is TGTGCCAGCAGCCGACTTAACCTACCTGGGGCCAACGTCCTGACTTTC. Protein sequence: CASSRLNLPGANVLTF.

In DNA, the CDR3 is TGTGCCAGCAGCTTATCTAGGGGGTTTGATGGCTACACCTTC. Translation: CASSLSRGFDGYTF. The chain employs TRBV7-9 and TRBJ1-2; a possible D gene is TRBD1 (6 bases). With 2 bases removed from V and 6 bases from J, the gap between germline ends came to 13 bases. Germline values: CDR1 SEHNR, CDR2 FQNEAQ (reference sequence). CDR3 size: 14 residues.

V is TRBV5-4 and J is TRBJ1-2, with D possibly being TRBD1 (5 bases). V shed 0 bases and J shed 6 bases, with 12 bases lying between them. The CDR3 has 14 residues. The germline V gene has CDR1 SGHNT and CDR2 YYREEE (reference sequence). The CDR3 here is CASSLDPGKDGYTF. The CDR3 nucleotides read TGTGCCAGCAGCTTGGACCCAGGGAAGGATGGCTACACCTTC.

The chain combines TRBV10-3 with TRBJ2-7, with 7 positions matching TRBD1. This CDR3 is 14 amino acids long. The V and J ends lost 2 bases and 0 bases, in that order; junction bases with no gene match: 1. Germline CDR1 and CDR2: ENHRY and SYGVKD. The CDR3 DNA reads as TGTGCCATCAGTGAGACAGGGGACTCCTACGAGCAGTACTTC. Translating it yields CAISETGDSYEQYF.

CDR3 in amino acids: CASSSHGSGGGTQYF. CDR3 in DNA: TGTGCCAGCAGTAGCCATGGTAGCGGGGGCGGGACCCAGTACTTC. The J gene is TRBJ2-5, the V gene TRBV7-3; 9 bases line up with TRBD2. The CDR3 has 15 residues. CDR1 SGHTA and CDR2 FQGTGA come from the germline V gene. V was pared by 6 bases and J by 7 bases, with 12 bases of the junction left unmatched.

V is TRBV18 and J is TRBJ1-2; the match to TRBD1 covers 9 bases. J was trimmed by 7 bases and V by 6 bases; bases with no gene match: 9. The CDR3 spans 14 residues. Germline-derived CDR1 and CDR2 are KGHSH and LQKENI. The CDR3 nucleotides read TGTGCCAGCTCGGACCGGGACAGGGACTCTGGCTACACCTTC. Encoded protein: CASSDRDRDSGYTF.

The genes are TRBV5-1 and TRBJ1-1; 8 bases line up with TRBD1. The germline V gene encodes CDR1 SGHRS and CDR2 YFSETQ. This CDR3 is built from 15 residues. Trimming cost V 4 bases and J 1 base; bases outside gene matches: 6. Here the CDR3 reads CASSRGDRSNTEAFF. CDR3 DNA: TGCGCCAGCAGCAGGGGGGACAGGTCGAACACTGAAGCTTTCTTT.

The chain links TRBV18 to TRBJ1-1; tentative D call: TRBD1 (5 bases). CDR3 length: 12 amino acids. The germline CDR1 and CDR2 sequences are KGHSH and LQKENI. With 4 bases removed from V and 4 bases from J, the gap between germline ends came to 7 bases. CDR3 region: CASSQGFTEAFF. The CDR3 region has the DNA TGTGCCAGCTCACAGGGGTTCACTGAAGCTTTCTTT.

The chain recombines TRBV18 with TRBJ2-7; the D gene is possibly TRBD1 (6 bases). From germline, CDR1 is KGHSH and CDR2 LQKENI. This CDR3 is built from 15 residues. The ends were cut back, 4 bases at V and 2 bases at J, with 15 bases in the middle. The CDR3 DNA reads TGTGCCAGCTCACTAAGACAGGATAGCACCTACGAGCAGTACTTC. Amino acid sequence: CASSLRQDSTYEQYF. The full variable domain, with the rest looked up from reference TRBV18 and TRBJ2-7, is NAGVMQNPRHLVRRRGQEARLRCSPMKGHSHVYWYRQLPEEGLKFMVYLQKENIIDESGMPKERFSAEFPKEGPSILRIQQVVRGDSAAYFCASSLRQDSTYEQYFGPGTRLTVT.

As regards this clone: One end of the junction fails to match germline, which may point to a read error. The V call is TRBV4-2, the J call TRBJ1-6; maybe TRBD1 (5 bases). CDR1 and CDR2 (germline): LGHNA, YNFKEQ. The CDR3 contains 18 residues. The CDR3 here is CASSQQPPIVGTDSPLHF. CDR3 bases: TGTGCCAGCAGCCAACAGCCGCCAATCGTCGGGACTGATTCGCCCCTCCACTTT.

This clone has just one count. The V gene is TRBV2, the J gene TRBJ2-3; TRBD1 might be the D (6 bases). V was clipped by 3 bases and J by 3 bases, with 10 bases between them. Germline values: CDR1 SNHLY, CDR2 FYNNEI. This CDR3 is 14 amino acids long. CDR3 residues: CASSDSRGTDTQYF. CDR3 bases: TGTGCCAGCAGTGACTCCAGGGGAACAGATACGCAGTATTTT.

The CDR3 here is CASSLGQGFDEKLFF. The DNA of the CDR3 is TGCGCCAGCAGCTTGGGGCAGGGATTTGATGAAAAACTGTTTTTT. The chain recombines TRBV5-1 with TRBJ1-4, with D perhaps TRBD1 (5 bases). Germline V gene lookup returns CDR1 SGHRS and CDR2 YFSETQ. V was pared by 0 bases and J by 6 bases, with 12 bases between. CDR3 length: 15 residues.

The chain employs TRBV5-1 and TRBJ1-4; TRBD1 matches 12 bases. Germline CDR1 reads SGHRS; CDR2 reads YFSETQ. CDR3 length: 15 residues. J lost 10 bases, V lost 4 bases, and 8 bases had no gene match. The CDR3 DNA sequence: TGCGCCAGCAGCGAAACCGGGACAGGGGGCAGAAAACTGTTTTTT. This encodes CASSETGTGGRKLFF.

This clone was seen only a few times. The chain couples TRBV4-2 to TRBJ1-3; 7 bases align to TRBD1. Losses at the gene ends were 6 bases for V and 4 bases for J; bases not matched to a gene: 6. The CDR3 runs to 14 residues. Germline-derived CDR1 and CDR2 are LGHNA and YNFKEQ. The CDR3 DNA sequence: TGTGCCAGCAGGAACAGGGGCAACGGAAACACCATATATTTT. This codes for CASRNRGNGNTIYF.

The chain uses TRBV10-2 and TRBJ1-6; D gene unclear. This CDR3 has 14 amino acids. Deletions cut 2 bases from V and 6 bases from J, with 8 bases between. CDR1 is WSHSY, CDR2 SAAADI, per germline. The CDR3 nucleotides read TGCGCCAGCAGTGAGCCAGTCATTAATTCACCCCTCCACTTT. Protein product: CASSEPVINSPLHF.

This chain connects TRBV3-1 (or the pseudogene TRBV3-2) to TRBJ1-1; D possibly corresponds to TRBD1 (5 bases). V gave up 1 base and J gave up 4 bases, with 19 bases separating them. The CDR3 sequence is 17 residues long. CDR1 is LGHDT and CDR2 is YNNKEL in the germline V gene (reference sequence). The CDR3 sequence: CASSQAGFGGPGTEAFF. CDR3 coding DNA: TGTGCCAGCAGCCAAGCTGGATTCGGGGGTCCGGGCACTGAAGCTTTCTTT.